A single sample is the source of the 26 T cell receptor beta chains below, sequenced in a study of cytomegalovirus exposure and HLA in healthy donors (dated by TCRdb to 2016 to 2017). Library creation used the immunoSEQ multiplex PCR assay. The multiplex PCR relied on a mix of 60 forward primers for TCR Vbeta segments and 13 reverse primers for TCR Jbeta segments. TCRdb took this table from immuneACCESS and kept in-frame rearrangements with V and J called. Such tables lack part of the clones; where checked against another copy, unresolved V genes explain under half of the gap, and the rest is unexplained. A total of about 110,000 clones appear in this sample, 65% to 85% of them only once. 2.5% to 3.5% of the sample comes from the top ten. The specimen sequenced was PBMCs. The receptor set was obtained from a male donor in good health and CMV-seropositive.

This clone was detected once. The chain employs TRBV7-8 and TRBJ2-1; D perhaps matches TRBD1 (6 bases). Trimming stripped 6 bases from V and 0 bases from J, with 12 bases between. The CDR3 has 15 residues. The germline gives CDR1 SGHVS, CDR2 FQNEAQ. Written as DNA, the CDR3 is TGTGCCAGCAGGGCTACAGGGAGCTCCTACAATGAGCAGTTCTTC. This codes for CASRATGSSYNEQFF.

V is TRBV7-2 and J is TRBJ2-7; 7 bases map to TRBD1. The CDR3 sequence is 14 residues long. Germline CDR1 is SGHTA and CDR2 is FQGNSA. The V gene end was trimmed by 6 bases and the J gene end by 4 bases; junction bases not matched to a gene: 9. CDR3: CASSTRQGRYEQYF. CDR3 nucleotide sequence: TGTGCCAGCAGTACTCGACAGGGCAGGTACGAGCAGTACTTC.

DNA for the CDR3: TGTGCCAGCAGACTCGGCGGGGGGCCCACTGAAGCTTTCTTT. It is translated as CASRLGGGPTEAFF. The chain joins TRBV6-6 to TRBJ1-1; a possible D gene is TRBD1 (6 bases). This CDR3 comprises 14 residues. With 6 bases removed from V and 4 bases from J, the gap between germline ends came to 15 bases. Germline V lookup: CDR1 MNHNY, CDR2 SVGAGI (reference sequence).

The chain links TRBV28 to TRBJ1-5, with 9 bases lining up with TRBD1. Germline V gene sequence: CDR1 MDHEN, CDR2 SYDVKM. CDR3 size: 14 residues. Losses at the gene ends were 7 bases for V and 6 bases for J; bases not matched to a gene: 7. The CDR3 reads CASIAGQGRQPQHF. The CDR3 DNA reads TGTGCCAGCATCGCGGGACAGGGTCGTCAGCCCCAGCATTTT.

The chain is built from TRBV18 and TRBJ1-5; a possible D gene is TRBD1 (5 bases). The CDR3 loop spans 16 amino acids. Germline CDR1 reads KGHSH; CDR2 reads LQKENI. V lost 1 base, J lost 4 bases, and 14 bases lay in between. The CDR3 bases are TGTGCCAGCTCACCACAAGTGTTAGGGGCAAATCAGCCCCAGCATTTT. Its translation: CASSPQVLGANQPQHF.

V usage is TRBV7-2 and J usage is TRBJ2-1, with TRBD2 matching over 11 bases. Germline CDR1 SGHTA, CDR2 FQGNSA. The CDR3 is 17 residues long. V trimming: 4 bases; J trimming: 5 bases; junction bases outside the gene matches: 10. The CDR3, as DNA: TGTGCCAGCAGCTCCCCAGTCCGACTAGCGGGGAACAATGAGCAGTTCTTC. Its translation: CASSSPVRLAGNNEQFF.

V usage is TRBV6-5 and J usage is TRBJ1-5; TRBD1 might be the D (5 bases). The CDR3 covers 13 residues. With 6 bases removed from V and 4 bases from J, the gap between germline ends came to 10 bases. CDR1 is MNHEY, CDR2 SVGAGI, per germline. CDR3 nucleotides: TGTGCCAGCAGAACAGGCGAGAATCAGCCCCAGCATTTT. It is translated as CASRTGENQPQHF.

The rearrangement joins TRBV7-9 to TRBJ2-7; 9 bases line up with TRBD1. CDR1 SEHNR and CDR2 FQNEAQ come from the germline V gene (reference sequence). Losses at the gene ends were 6 bases for V and 2 bases for J; bases not matched to a gene: 11. This CDR3 has 16 amino acids. The CDR3 sequence is CASRRSTGGRTYEQYF. The CDR3 DNA reads as TGTGCCAGCAGGCGAAGTACAGGGGGCCGTACCTACGAGCAGTACTTC. Looking up the rest from reference TRBV7-9 and TRBJ2-7 gives the full variable domain: DTGVSQNPRHKITKRGQNVTFRCDPISEHNRLYWYRQTLGQGPEFLTYFQNEAQLEKSRLLSDRFSAERPKGSFSTLEIQRTEQGDSAMYLCASRRSTGGRTYEQYFGPGTRLTVT.

The rearrangement links TRBV6-1 to TRBJ2-5; TRBD2 agrees at 7 bases. With the DNA end fitting TRBJ2-7 better, the J assignment may be wrong. The CDR3 extends over 14 amino acids. Germline CDR1 MNHNS, CDR2 SASEGT. Here the CDR3 reads CASHQSGESYEQYF. CDR3 in DNA: TGTGCCAGCCACCAAAGCGGGGAGTCCTACGAGCAGTACTTC.

The chain links TRBV5-1 to TRBJ2-3; 7 bases are a match to TRBD1. Germline-derived CDR1 and CDR2 are SGHRS and YFSETQ. The CDR3 is made up of 14 amino acids. V lost 2 bases, J lost 4 bases, and 4 bases stayed unmatched. CDR3 sequence reads: CASSFQGVADTQYF. The DNA of the CDR3 is TGCGCCAGCAGCTTTCAGGGGGTCGCAGATACGCAGTATTTT.

The J gene is TRBJ2-5, the V gene TRBV29-1, with D maybe TRBD2 (7 bases). V was trimmed by 0 bases and J by 12 bases, leaving 20 bases between them. Looked up from germline, CDR1 is SQVTM and CDR2 is ANQGSEA. The CDR3 loop spans 14 amino acids. The CDR3 loop is CSVEEGGGRTQEYF. The CDR3 DNA is TGCAGCGTTGAAGAAGGGGGGGGACGGACACAGGAGTACTTC. The whole variable domain, filled in from reference TRBV29-1 and TRBJ2-5, reads SAVISQKPSRDICQRGTSLTIQCQVDSQVTMMFWYRQQPGQSLTLIATANQGSEATYESGFVIDKFPISRPNLTFSTLTVSNMSPEDSSIYLCSVEEGGGRTQEYFGPGTRLLVL.

With respect to this clone: This specimen includes other DNA sequences encoding the same CDR3. The CDR3 DNA reads as TGTGCCAGCAGCTTAAGGGGGGGGGCCGACAATGAGCAGTTCTTC. It encodes CASSLRGGADNEQFF. V and J are TRBV7-3 and TRBJ2-1, with TRBD2 as a possible D gene (7 bases). There are 15 residues in the CDR3. The V end lost 1 base, the J end lost 5 bases, and 12 bases lay between the germline ends. CDR1 and CDR2 (germline): SGHTA, FQGTGA.

The rearrangement links TRBV7-9 to TRBJ1-1, with 9 bases aligning to TRBD1. The V gene end was trimmed by 4 bases and the J gene end by 12 bases; junction bases not matched to a gene: 9. The CDR3 extends over 13 amino acids. CDR1 is SEHNR, CDR2 FQNEAQ, per germline (reference sequence). CDR3 loop: CASSSPGTGNTFF. CDR3 sequence (DNA): TGTGCCAGCAGCTCACCGGGGACAGGGAATACTTTCTTT.

Concerning this clone: Other DNA sequences in this specimen translate into the identical CDR3. This chain connects TRBV9 to TRBJ1-3; 7 nucleotides align to TRBD1. The CDR3 spans 14 residues. The germline gives CDR1 SGDLS, CDR2 YYNGEE. With 3 bases clipped from V and 4 bases from J, the junction kept 4 bases outside the gene matches. CDR3: CASSDRGSGNTIYF. The CDR3 DNA follows: TGTGCCAGCAGCGACAGGGGATCGGGAAACACCATATATTTT.

The J gene is TRBJ2-7, the V gene TRBV28; 7 bases map to TRBD2. The CDR3 totals 14 residues. Germline V gene lookup returns CDR1 MDHEN and CDR2 SYDVKM. V was pared by 3 bases and J by 1 base, with 3 bases of the junction left unmatched. This CDR3 reads CASSFRGDSYEQYF. CDR3 in DNA: TGTGCCAGCAGTTTTCGGGGGGATTCCTACGAGCAGTACTTC.

Written as DNA, the CDR3 is TGTGCCAGCACCCCCTCGGACAGGGGGTTCGAGCAGTACTTC. Protein sequence: CASTPSDRGFEQYF. The chain joins TRBV28 to TRBJ2-7, with 10 bases aligning to TRBD1. The CDR3 is 14 residues long. Trimming at V came to 7 bases and at J to 6 bases, leaving 9 bases not matched to a gene. CDR1 and CDR2 (germline): MDHEN, SYDVKM.

CDR3 nucleotide sequence: TGTGCCTGGAGAACCCGCGGGGACTCCTACAATGAGCAGTTCTTC. Residues: CAWRTRGDSYNEQFF. This chain connects TRBV30 to TRBJ2-1; weak D call: TRBD2 (6 bases). This CDR3 has 15 residues. Germline V CDR1 and CDR2: GTSNPN, SVGIG (reference sequence). Trimming cost V 3 bases and J 0 bases, with 12 bases left between them. The full variable domain, rest sourced from reference TRBV30 and TRBJ2-1, is SQTIHQWPATLVQPVGSPLSLECTVEGTSNPNLYWYRQAAGRGLQLLFYSVGIGQISSEVPQNLSASRPQDRQFILSSKKLLLSDSGFYLCAWRTRGDSYNEQFFGPGTRLTVL.

This rearrangement joins TRBV14 to TRBJ1-2; a possible D gene is TRBD1 (6 bases). CDR3 length: 14 residues. The V end lost 4 bases, the J end lost 4 bases, and 13 bases lay between the germline ends. Germline values: CDR1 SGHDN, CDR2 FVKESK. The CDR3 loop reads CASSRQDFSYGYTF. The CDR3 DNA sequence: TGTGCCAGCAGCCGACAGGACTTTAGCTATGGCTACACCTTC. Full variable domain (rest looked up from reference TRBV14 and TRBJ1-2): EAGVTQFPSHSVIEKGQTVTLRCDPISGHDNLYWYRRVMGKEIKFLLHFVKESKQDESGMPNNRFLAERTGGTYSTLKVQPAELEDSGVYFCASSRQDFSYGYTFGSGTRLTVV.

Only a few counts were recorded for this clone. The V and J genes are TRBV5-1 and TRBJ2-6, with D perhaps TRBD1 (5 bases). This CDR3 comprises 14 residues. The V gene's germline CDR1 is SGHRS and CDR2 YFSETQ. V was cut by 5 bases and J by 0 bases, with 6 bases left in between. The CDR3 region has the DNA TGCGCCAGCAGTGACAGCTCTGGGGCCAACGTCCTGACTTTC. It translates to CASSDSSGANVLTF.

This clone was recorded only once. The chain joins TRBV5-6 to TRBJ2-7; D is possibly TRBD1 (6 bases). CDR3 size: 12 residues. The ends were cut back, 2 bases at V and 13 bases at J, with 16 bases in the middle. CDR1 and CDR2 from the germline V gene are SGHDT and YYEEEE. The CDR3 nucleotides read TGTGCCAGCAGCTTATCGACAGGATTGGAATACTTC. Translated: CASSLSTGLEYF.

The rearrangement joins TRBV5-1 to TRBJ2-7, with D maybe TRBD2 (6 bases). Trimming stripped 2 bases from V and 2 bases from J, with 11 bases between. CDR3 length: 14 amino acids. Germline lookup yields CDR1 SGHRS and CDR2 YFSETQ. The CDR3 coding sequence is TGCGCCAGCAGCTTTTGGGGGGTTACCTACGAGCAGTACTTC. Encoded protein: CASSFWGVTYEQYF.

The chain carries TRBV6-1 and TRBJ2-7, with D possibly being TRBD2 (6 bases). The V end was cut by 5 bases, the J end by 1 base, with 12 bases between. Germline V gene data show CDR1 as MNHNS and CDR2 as SASEGT. This CDR3 spans 14 amino acids. The CDR3 nucleotides are TGTGCCAGCAGTCGAAGTAGCGGTTCCTACGAGCAGTACTTC. It codes for CASSRSSGSYEQYF.

The rearrangement uses TRBV5-6 and TRBJ2-7; D uncertain. The CDR3 is made up of 13 amino acids. The germline gives CDR1 SGHDT, CDR2 YYEEEE. Trimming took off 2 bases at V and 5 bases at J, with 11 bases between the two ends. Written as DNA, the CDR3 is TGTGCCAGCAGCTTCACAGCCCCCCACGAGCAGTACTTC. It is translated as CASSFTAPHEQYF.

This clone was seen a few times. This sequence joins TRBV7-9 and TRBJ2-5; D unresolved. Germline V gene sequence: CDR1 SEHNR, CDR2 FQNEAQ (reference sequence). The ends were cut back, 5 bases at V and 1 base at J, with 14 bases in the middle. The CDR3 loop spans 15 amino acids. The chain's CDR3 is CASSPKRRVQETQYF. CDR3 in DNA: TGTGCCAGCAGCCCTAAGAGACGGGTCCAAGAGACCCAGTACTTC.

The chain recombines TRBV7-3 with TRBJ1-1; 11 nucleotides align to TRBD1. This CDR3 contains 16 residues. J lost 5 bases, V lost 2 bases, and 7 bases had no gene match. Germline V gene lookup returns CDR1 SGHTA and CDR2 FQGTGA. The CDR3 sequence: CASSLGGQGAGTEAFF. In nucleotides, the CDR3 is TGTGCCAGCAGCTTAGGTGGACAGGGGGCTGGAACTGAAGCTTTCTTT. Supplemented by reference TRBV7-3 and TRBJ1-1, the full variable domain reads GAGVSQTPSNKVTEKGKYVELRCDPISGHTALYWYRQSLGQGPEFLIYFQGTGAADDSGLPNDRFFAVRPEGSVSTLKIQRTERGDSAVYLCASSLGGQGAGTEAFFGQGTRLTVV.

As regards this clone: At the DNA level, this CDR3 is encoded by other sequences in the same sample as well. The chain joins TRBV6-1 to TRBJ1-5, with D perhaps TRBD1 (5 bases). Trimming took 1 base from V and 6 from J, leaving 10 bases between them. The CDR3 contains 14 residues. Germline V CDR1 and CDR2: MNHNS, SASEGT. The CDR3 sequence: CASSEGQGGQPQHF. For the CDR3, the DNA is TGTGCCAGCAGTGAAGGGCAGGGTGGTCAGCCCCAGCATTTT.